A selection of T cell receptor beta chains follows, all from one sample in a study of blood T cell repertoires in COVID-19. The repertoire was sequenced with immunoSEQ multiplex PCR; TCRdb's copy has only in-frame clones and lacks some. The data show 150,000 to 200,000 clones, around four fifths seen once. Sequencing was done on a sample of peripheral blood. Receptors originate from a woman older than 75 with acute or convalescent COVID-19. Both conserved end residues are part of each CDR3. Each record gives: clone size, D gene, V gene, J gene, CDR3 protein, CDR3 DNA. D genes are given only for firm matches. Size tells how often a clone was seen (once, few, many) or the class of an expanded clone, and some rows leave it out.

clone_size: -; d_call: TRBD1; v_call: TRBV6-2/TRBV6-3; j_call: TRBJ2-1; cdr3_aa: CASSPGTEYEQFF; cdr3_nt: TGTGCCAGCAGTCCCGGGACAGAATATGAGCAGTTCTTC
clone_size: -; d_call: -; v_call: TRBV7-6; j_call: TRBJ2-1; cdr3_aa: CASSPRGGGTYNEQFF; cdr3_nt: TGTGCCAGCAGCCCGCGGGGTGGGGGTACATACAATGAGCAGTTCTTC
clone_size: -; d_call: TRBD1; v_call: TRBV25-1; j_call: TRBJ1-2; cdr3_aa: CASSRQGVNYGYTF; cdr3_nt: TGTGCCAGCAGTAGACAGGGTGTAAACTATGGCTACACCTTC
clone_size: few; d_call: -; v_call: TRBV7-8; j_call: TRBJ1-1; cdr3_aa: CASSLREGYTEAFF; cdr3_nt: TGTGCCAGCAGCCTCAGGGAGGGCTACACTGAAGCTTTCTTT
clone_size: -; d_call: -; v_call: TRBV4-3; j_call: TRBJ2-1; cdr3_aa: CASSRDSGYNEQFF; cdr3_nt: TGCGCCAGCAGCCGGGACTCCGGCTACAATGAGCAGTTCTTC
clone_size: -; d_call: -; v_call: TRBV7-9; j_call: TRBJ2-2; cdr3_aa: CASSFPGTGELFF; cdr3_nt: TGTGCCAGCAGCTTCCCGGGCACCGGGGAGCTGTTTTTT
clone_size: -; d_call: TRBD1; v_call: TRBV18; j_call: TRBJ1-1; cdr3_aa: CASSPMWTGRRVNTEAFF; cdr3_nt: TGTGCCAGCTCACCAATGTGGACAGGGAGGAGGGTGAACACTGAAGCTTTCTTT
clone_size: few; d_call: TRBD1; v_call: TRBV5-1; j_call: TRBJ1-4; cdr3_aa: CASSLLPGGANEKLFF; cdr3_nt: TGCGCCAGCAGCTTACTTCCAGGGGGAGCTAATGAAAAACTGTTTTTT
clone_size: -; d_call: TRBD1; v_call: TRBV6-4; j_call: TRBJ2-1; cdr3_aa: CASSVRTGIGNEQFF; cdr3_nt: TGTGCCAGCAGTGTGAGGACAGGGATCGGCAATGAGCAGTTCTTC
clone_size: -; d_call: TRBD1; v_call: TRBV18; j_call: TRBJ1-2; cdr3_aa: CASSPLQGTVGYTF; cdr3_nt: TGTGCCAGCTCCCCCCTCCAAGGGACAGTTGGCTACACCTTC
clone_size: -; d_call: -; v_call: TRBV2; j_call: TRBJ2-7; cdr3_aa: CASRSGYEQYF; cdr3_nt: TGTGCCAGCAGGTCAGGGTACGAGCAGTACTTC
clone_size: -; d_call: TRBD1; v_call: TRBV6-2/TRBV6-3; j_call: TRBJ2-3; cdr3_aa: CASSPGQGAYTDTQYF; cdr3_nt: TGTGCCAGCAGCCCAGGACAGGGGGCCTACACAGATACGCAGTATTTT
clone_size: -; d_call: -; v_call: TRBV10-3; j_call: TRBJ2-5; cdr3_aa: CAIIGGRETQYF; cdr3_nt: TGTGCCATCATCGGGGGAAGGGAGACCCAGTACTTC
clone_size: -; d_call: -; v_call: TRBV7-2; j_call: TRBJ2-7; cdr3_aa: CASSLVATSSYEQYF; cdr3_nt: TGTGCCAGCAGCTTAGTAGCTACGAGTTCCTACGAGCAGTACTTC
clone_size: -; d_call: -; v_call: TRBV20-1; j_call: TRBJ2-3; cdr3_aa: CSALRTDTQYF; cdr3_nt: TGCAGTGCGCTACGCACAGATACGCAGTATTTT
clone_size: -; d_call: -; v_call: TRBV5-1; j_call: TRBJ1-1; cdr3_aa: CASSLVPGMNTEAFF; cdr3_nt: TGCGCCAGCAGCTTGGTTCCGGGGATGAACACTGAAGCTTTCTTT
clone_size: -; d_call: -; v_call: TRBV5-8; j_call: TRBJ2-3; cdr3_aa: CASSLDTGHPLTDTQYF; cdr3_nt: TGTGCCAGCAGCTTGGATACAGGTCACCCCTTGACAGATACGCAGTATTTT
clone_size: -; d_call: TRBD1; v_call: TRBV14; j_call: TRBJ1-6; cdr3_aa: CASSQGGQGLRSPLHF; cdr3_nt: TGTGCCAGCAGCCAAGGAGGACAGGGGTTGCGATCACCCCTCCACTTT
clone_size: few; d_call: TRBD1; v_call: TRBV7-6; j_call: TRBJ1-4; cdr3_aa: CASSRGQGASYEKLFF; cdr3_nt: TGTGCCAGCAGCAGGGGACAGGGGGCGAGTTATGAAAAACTGTTTTTT
clone_size: -; d_call: TRBD1; v_call: TRBV11-2; j_call: TRBJ1-4; cdr3_aa: CASSSGQSSTNEKLFF; cdr3_nt: TGTGCCAGCAGCTCGGGACAGAGCTCAACTAATGAAAAACTGTTTTTT
clone_size: -; d_call: -; v_call: TRBV5-4; j_call: TRBJ1-3; cdr3_aa: CASSSEAQGWNTIYF; cdr3_nt: TGTGCCAGCAGCTCAGAGGCCCAGGGGTGGAACACCATATATTTT
clone_size: once; d_call: TRBD1; v_call: TRBV6-5; j_call: TRBJ2-7; cdr3_aa: CASSYWPGTGTYEQYF; cdr3_nt: TGTGCCAGCAGTTACTGGCCCGGGACAGGGACCTACGAGCAGTACTTC
clone_size: -; d_call: TRBD1; v_call: TRBV11-2; j_call: TRBJ1-1; cdr3_aa: CASRSGHRGFTEAFF; cdr3_nt: TGTGCCAGCAGGAGCGGACACAGGGGATTTACTGAAGCTTTCTTT
clone_size: -; d_call: -; v_call: TRBV19; j_call: TRBJ1-2; cdr3_aa: CASSLREVYGYTF; cdr3_nt: TGTGCCAGTAGCCTCCGGGAGGTCTATGGCTACACCTTC
clone_size: -; d_call: -; v_call: TRBV2; j_call: TRBJ2-3; cdr3_aa: CASSVYRDADTQYF; cdr3_nt: TGTGCCAGCAGTGTCTACAGGGATGCAGATACGCAGTATTTT
clone_size: -; d_call: TRBD1; v_call: TRBV9; j_call: TRBJ1-1; cdr3_aa: CASSVLTGGGGAFF; cdr3_nt: TGTGCCAGCAGCGTGCTTACAGGGGGCGGAGGAGCTTTCTTT
clone_size: few; d_call: TRBD1; v_call: TRBV2; j_call: TRBJ1-1; cdr3_aa: CASSESRQGAFF; cdr3_nt: TGTGCCAGCAGCGAAAGCCGACAGGGAGCTTTCTTT
clone_size: -; d_call: -; v_call: TRBV25-1; j_call: TRBJ1-5; cdr3_aa: CARAGLPTPTHQPQHF; cdr3_nt: TGTGCCAGGGCGGGGCTTCCCACTCCGACCCATCAGCCCCAGCATTTT
clone_size: -; d_call: TRBD2; v_call: TRBV7-9; j_call: TRBJ2-1; cdr3_aa: CASSRGLAVYNEQFF; cdr3_nt: TGTGCCAGCAGCAGGGGACTAGCGGTTTACAATGAGCAGTTCTTC